The 19 T cell receptor beta chains below all came from one sample that was sequenced in a study of blood T cell repertoires in COVID-19. Profiled with immunoSEQ multiplex PCR; TCRdb holds only in-frame clones, not every one. The sample carries some 110,000 clones, roughly 90% recorded once. The sample comprised peripheral blood. The receptors shown here come from a human donor in a cohort sampled during active COVID-19.

The V and J genes are TRBV28 and TRBJ2-3; 12 nucleotides match TRBD2. Unmatched junction bases numbered 11, after V lost 8 bases and J lost 8 bases. Germline values: CDR1 MDHEN, CDR2 SYDVKM. The CDR3 covers 15 residues. The CDR3 sequence is CASGALAGGASTQYF. DNA of the CDR3: TGTGCCAGCGGTGCCCTAGCGGGAGGGGCGAGTACGCAGTATTTT.

V is TRBV20-1 and J is TRBJ2-7; perhaps TRBD2 as D (5 bases). Germline CDR1 reads DFQATT; CDR2 reads SNEGSKA (reference sequence). CDR3 length: 14 amino acids. The germline V and J ends were trimmed by 3 bases and 2 bases, with 14 bases remaining between them. The chain's CDR3 is CSASGELLTYEQYF. The CDR3 DNA sequence: TGCAGTGCTAGTGGGGAGCTCTTAACCTACGAGCAGTACTTC.

The chain uses TRBV6-2 or TRBV6-3 and TRBJ1-4; D remains ambiguous. Trimming cost V 1 base and J 5 bases, with 17 bases left between them. The germline CDR1 and CDR2 sequences are MNHEY and SVGEGT. The length of the CDR3 is 17 residues. The CDR3 loop is CASSYFASRPENEKLFF. The CDR3 bases are TGTGCCAGCAGTTACTTTGCGAGCCGCCCCGAGAATGAAAAACTGTTTTTT.

V gene TRBV3-1 (or the pseudogene TRBV3-2) combines with J gene TRBJ2-4, with D possibly matching TRBD1 (8 bases). The CDR3 has 13 amino acids. The germline V and J ends were trimmed by 6 bases and 8 bases, with 14 bases remaining between them. Germline CDR1 and CDR2: LGHDT and YNNKEL (reference sequence). The CDR3 sequence: CASRQGGGDIQYF. The CDR3 DNA reads TGTGCCAGCAGACAGGGGGGAGGGGACATTCAGTACTTC.

This rearrangement joins TRBV7-2 to TRBJ1-2; TRBD1 matches at 7 bases. V lost 4 bases to trimming and J lost 3 bases; unmatched junction nucleotides: 8. The germline gives CDR1 SGHTA, CDR2 FQGNSA. The CDR3 runs 15 residues. The CDR3 loop reads CASSWSDRSYYGYTF. CDR3 in DNA: TGTGCCAGCAGCTGGTCGGACAGGTCCTACTATGGCTACACCTTC.

The chain joins TRBV19 to TRBJ1-2; D uncertain. This CDR3 comprises 12 residues. Germline CDR1 reads LNHDA; CDR2 reads SQIVND (reference sequence). Between the trimmed V and J ends, which lost 3 bases and 4 bases, there was a span of 6 bases. The CDR3 loop reads CASSISLYGYTF. The CDR3 bases are TGTGCCAGTAGTATCTCACTCTATGGCTACACCTTC.

The chain has TRBV4-3 and TRBJ2-2; D is unresolved. From germline, CDR1 is LGHNA and CDR2 YSLEER. The CDR3 length is 14 residues. The ends were cut back, 2 bases at V and 0 bases at J, with 4 bases in the middle. The CDR3 spells CASSQFTNTGELFF. CDR3 bases: TGCGCCAGCAGCCAATTCACGAACACCGGGGAGCTGTTTTTT.

The chain joins TRBV7-9 to TRBJ1-4; perhaps TRBD1 as D (6 bases). Germline values: CDR1 SEHNR, CDR2 FQNEAQ (reference sequence). The CDR3 is 16 residues long. The V end was cut by 1 base, the J end by 6 bases, with 15 bases between. CDR3 bases: TGTGCCAGCAGCTTAGGAGGGGGGGCGCAGGATGAAAAACTGTTTTTT. Encoded protein: CASSLGGGAQDEKLFF.

The gene calls are TRBV11-2 and TRBJ1-1; 7 bases line up with TRBD1. The CDR3 runs to 19 residues. Trimming cost V 5 bases and J 0 bases; bases outside gene matches: 18. Germline V gene data show CDR1 as SGHAT and CDR2 as FQNNGV. The CDR3 spells CASSLPLYRGLNLNTEAFF. The CDR3 bases are TGTGCCAGCAGCCTACCGCTATACAGGGGACTTAACCTGAACACTGAAGCTTTCTTT. Full variable domain (outside the CDR3, taken from reference TRBV11-2 and TRBJ1-1): EAGVAQSPRYKIIEKRQSVAFWCNPISGHATLYWYQQILGQGPKLLIQFQNNGVVDDSQLPKDRFSAERLKGVDSTLKIQPAKLEDSAVYLCASSLPLYRGLNLNTEAFFGQGTRLTVV.

The chain couples TRBV4-3 to TRBJ1-1, with D hard to call. V was trimmed by 4 bases and J by 1 base, leaving 22 bases between them. Germline values: CDR1 LGHNA, CDR2 YSLEER. This CDR3 has 18 residues. CDR3 sequence reads: CASSLRLLSVISNTEAFF. The CDR3 DNA reads as TGCGCCAGCAGCCTTCGCCTCCTGTCAGTAATTTCGAACACTGAAGCTTTCTTT.

The chain has TRBV19 and TRBJ1-1; maybe TRBD1 (5 bases). Per the germline V gene, CDR1 is LNHDA and CDR2 is SQIVND (reference sequence). V was shortened by 7 bases and J by 4 bases, with 16 bases between the two germline ends. The CDR3 is made up of 14 amino acids. CDR3 region: CASTPMGGTTEAFF. The CDR3 nucleotides are TGTGCCAGTACCCCCATGGGGGGAACCACTGAAGCTTTCTTT.

The rearrangement uses TRBV7-2 and TRBJ2-7, with D uncertain. Germline V gives CDR1 SGHTA, CDR2 FQGNSA. CDR3 length: 13 amino acids. V was shortened by 5 bases and J by 3 bases, with 11 bases between the two germline ends. CDR3 coding DNA: TGTGCCAGCAGCATTTTGACAAGCTACGAGCAGTACTTC. Translating gives CASSILTSYEQYF.

In its sample, this clone was seen a few times. The rearrangement uses TRBV28 and TRBJ1-3; D call uncertain. The V gene's germline CDR1 is MDHEN and CDR2 SYDVKM. The CDR3 is 17 residues long. Trimming cost V 5 bases and J 1 base, with 18 bases left between them. The CDR3 nucleotides read TGTGCCAGCAGTACCGAAAACTTACGAGGGTCTGGAAACACCATATATTTT. Protein product: CASSTENLRGSGNTIYF.

This clone has only one observation. The chain links TRBV19 to TRBJ2-7, with TRBD1 identical over 10 bases. CDR3 length: 15 amino acids. Trimming at V came to 6 bases and at J to 3 bases, leaving 8 bases not matched to a gene. Germline CDR1 reads LNHDA; CDR2 reads SQIVND (reference sequence). The CDR3 DNA follows: TGTGCCAGTAGGGAGGGGACAGGGGCCAACTACGAGCAGTACTTC. This translates into CASREGTGANYEQYF. Full variable domain (outside the CDR3, taken from reference TRBV19 and TRBJ2-7): DGGITQSPKYLFRKEGQNVTLSCEQNLNHDAMYWYRQDPGQGLRLIYYSQIVNDFQKGDIAEGYSVSREKKESFPLTVTSAQKNPTAFYLCASREGTGANYEQYFGPGTRLTVT.

The J gene is TRBJ1-4, the V gene TRBV5-1; perhaps TRBD1 as D (5 bases). This CDR3 region has 15 residues. Germline V gene sequence: CDR1 SGHRS, CDR2 YFSETQ. The V end lost 4 bases, the J end lost 2 bases, and 12 bases lay between the germline ends. The CDR3 nucleotides read TGCGCCAGCAGCCCCATCCCAGGGACTAATGAAAAACTGTTTTTT. Protein product: CASSPIPGTNEKLFF.

The chain combines TRBV5-4 with TRBJ1-1; tentative D call: TRBD1 (5 bases). In germline, CDR1 is SGHNT, CDR2 YYREEE (reference sequence). The length of the CDR3 is 13 residues. V lost 3 bases, J lost 5 bases, and 11 bases lay in between. Here the CDR3 reads CASSSRASTEAFF. The CDR3, as DNA: TGTGCCAGCAGCTCCAGGGCTTCGACTGAAGCTTTCTTT.

The chain has TRBV11-2 and TRBJ2-1, with 8 bases matching TRBD1. The CDR3 has 14 amino acids. Germline V lookup: CDR1 SGHAT, CDR2 FQNNGV. V shed 4 bases and J 10 bases; nucleotides not matched to a gene: 9. The CDR3 loop reads CASSSTRTGREQFF. In nucleotides, the CDR3 is TGTGCCAGCAGCTCTACCCGGACAGGGAGAGAGCAGTTCTTC.

V usage is TRBV27 and J usage is TRBJ1-1; possible D gene TRBD1, 5 bases. Trimming shortened V by 3 bases and J by 5 bases, and 22 bases separated the two germline ends. Germline CDR1 and CDR2: MNHEY and SMNVEV (reference sequence). CDR3 length: 17 residues. The CDR3 region has the DNA TGTGCCAGCAGTTTCGGCAGGACAACACTACCTGGGACTGAAGCTTTCTTT. Protein sequence: CASSFGRTTLPGTEAFF.

This rearrangement joins TRBV10-3 to TRBJ2-3, with 7 positions matching TRBD2. V trimming: 10 bases; J trimming: 7 bases; junction bases outside the gene matches: 17. Germline V CDR1 and CDR2: ENHRY, SYGVKD. CDR3 length: 15 amino acids. The DNA for the CDR3 is TGTGCCAGTTCCTCAGGCGGGGGTCGGGGTTATACGCAGTATTTT. Translating gives CASSSGGGRGYTQYF.